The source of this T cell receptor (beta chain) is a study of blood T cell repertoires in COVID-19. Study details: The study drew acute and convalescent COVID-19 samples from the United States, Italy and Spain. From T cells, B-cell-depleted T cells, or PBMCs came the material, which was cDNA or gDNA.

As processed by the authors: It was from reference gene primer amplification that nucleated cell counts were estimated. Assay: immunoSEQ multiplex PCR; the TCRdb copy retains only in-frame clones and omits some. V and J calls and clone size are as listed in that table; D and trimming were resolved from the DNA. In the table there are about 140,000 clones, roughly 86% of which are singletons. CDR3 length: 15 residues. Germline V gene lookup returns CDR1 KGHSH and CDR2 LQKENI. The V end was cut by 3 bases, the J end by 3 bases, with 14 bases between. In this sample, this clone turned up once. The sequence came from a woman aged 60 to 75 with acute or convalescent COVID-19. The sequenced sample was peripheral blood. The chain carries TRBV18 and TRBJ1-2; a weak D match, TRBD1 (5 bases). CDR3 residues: CASSPLLRADYGYTF. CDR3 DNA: TGTGCCAGCTCACCGTTACTCAGGGCTGACTATGGCTACACCTTC.